What follows are 21 T cell receptor beta chains derived from one specimen sequenced in a study of blood T cell repertoires in COVID-19. Sequencing used immunoSEQ multiplex PCR; TCRdb keeps in-frame clones, though not all of them. The profile shows approximately 490,000 clones, around 87% of them singletons. Sequenced material: PBMCs or T cells enriched from blood (not recorded which). The receptors were sampled from a young woman who had recovered from COVID-19.

V is TRBV3-1 (or the pseudogene TRBV3-2) and J is TRBJ2-3; 7 bases are shared with TRBD2. CDR3 size: 17 residues. Germline values: CDR1 LGHDT, CDR2 YNNKEL (reference sequence). J lost 2 bases, V lost 4 bases, and 12 bases had no gene match. The DNA of the CDR3 is TGTGCCAGCAGCCGGTCTTTTTTAGCGGGCCTCACAGATACGCAGTATTTT. Translating gives CASSRSFLAGLTDTQYF.

The chain is built from TRBV5-6 and TRBJ1-6, with 9 bases that match TRBD1. CDR1 SGHDT and CDR2 YYEEEE come from the germline V gene. The CDR3 has 15 amino acids. V lost 6 bases to trimming and J lost 7 bases; unmatched junction nucleotides: 8. CDR3 bases: TGTGCCAGCACCAGTCCGGGACAGGGAAATTCACCCCTCCACTTT. As protein: CASTSPGQGNSPLHF.

The rearrangement links TRBV28 to TRBJ2-1; D might be TRBD2 (6 bases). The CDR3 length is 16 residues. Germline CDR1 and CDR2: MDHEN and SYDVKM. V lost 7 bases, J lost 0 bases, and 16 bases lay in between. The CDR3 coding sequence is TGTGCCAGCATAGTTGGGGGGACCTCCTCCTACAATGAGCAGTTCTTC. This translates into CASIVGGTSSYNEQFF.

The rearrangement uses TRBV7-6 and TRBJ2-5; TRBD2 aligns across 7 bases. The CDR3 covers 15 residues. Germline CDR1 reads SGHVS; CDR2 reads FNYEAQ. Losses at the gene ends were 1 base for V and 2 bases for J; bases not matched to a gene: 4. The CDR3 sequence is CASSLGTRDQETQYF. As DNA, the CDR3 is TGTGCCAGCAGCTTAGGGACTAGGGATCAAGAGACCCAGTACTTC.

The genes are TRBV28 and TRBJ2-2; D is perhaps TRBD2 (5 bases). The CDR3 runs 17 residues. Germline CDR1 MDHEN, CDR2 SYDVKM. Trimming pared 2 bases from V and 1 base from J, leaving 14 bases between. Here the CDR3 DNA reads TGTGCCAGCAGTTTACCATCGGGGATTGGGAACACCGGGGAGCTGTTTTTT. Translation: CASSLPSGIGNTGELFF. Together with reference TRBV28 and TRBJ2-2, the CDR3 gives the full variable domain: DVKVTQSSRYLVKRTGEKVFLECVQDMDHENMFWYRQDPGLGLRLIYFSYDVKMKEKGDIPEGYSVSREKKERFSLILESASTNQTSMYLCASSLPSGIGNTGELFFGEGSRLTVL.

V gene TRBV7-6 combines with J gene TRBJ1-5, with D uncertain. Germline V gene data show CDR1 as SGHVS and CDR2 as FNYEAQ. Trimming left V 4 bases short and J 3 bases short, with 7 bases between. CDR3 length equals 13 residues. The chain's CDR3 is CASSYGFNQPQHF. In nucleotides, the CDR3 is TGTGCCAGCAGCTACGGTTTCAATCAGCCCCAGCATTTT.

This clone appeared many times. The chain carries TRBV18 and TRBJ2-1, with TRBD2 matching over 10 bases. J was trimmed by 5 bases and V by 4 bases; bases with no gene match: 5. Germline V lookup: CDR1 KGHSH, CDR2 LQKENI. This CDR3 has 15 residues. The CDR3, as DNA: TGTGCCAGCTCACTTATAGCGGGGGGCGACAATGAGCAGTTCTTC. This sequence encodes CASSLIAGGDNEQFF.

V usage is TRBV24-1 and J usage is TRBJ2-1, with TRBD1 identical over 8 bases. The V gene end was trimmed by 1 base and the J gene end by 1 base; junction bases not matched to a gene: 5. The CDR3 totals 17 residues. CDR1 is KGHDR and CDR2 is SFDVKD in the germline V gene. As DNA, the CDR3 is TGTGCCACCAGTGATTTATCAACAGGGGGGTCCTACAATGAGCAGTTCTTC. Amino acid sequence: CATSDLSTGGSYNEQFF.

The chain combines TRBV20-1 with TRBJ2-5, with 9 bases identical to TRBD1. V lost 3 bases to trimming and J lost 5 bases; unmatched junction nucleotides: 1. This CDR3 has 12 residues. Germline CDR1 is DFQATT and CDR2 is SNEGSKA (reference sequence). CDR3 DNA: TGCAGTGCTAGTGGGACAGGGGAGACCCAGTACTTC. Residues: CSASGTGETQYF.

This chain connects TRBV7-9 to TRBJ1-2; the D is unclear. The V gene lost 3 bases and the J gene lost 8 bases, with 10 bases spanning the gap. Germline-derived CDR1 and CDR2 are SEHNR and FQNEAQ (reference sequence). This CDR3 is 12 amino acids long. CDR3 DNA: TGTGCCAGCAGCTTTGAGGAATCGGGCTACACCTTC. It encodes CASSFEESGYTF.

This sequence joins TRBV6-5 and TRBJ2-4; D perhaps matches TRBD2 (5 bases). Germline CDR1 and CDR2: MNHEY and SVGAGI. Trimming shortened V by 5 bases and J by 5 bases, and 16 bases separated the two germline ends. This CDR3 spans 15 amino acids. This CDR3 is CASSPLGGLQNIQYF. CDR3 in DNA: TGTGCCAGCAGTCCACTAGGCGGCCTTCAAAACATTCAGTACTTC.

V and J are TRBV7-9 and TRBJ1-1; 9 bases align to TRBD1. The CDR3 is 15 residues long. Trimming removed 6 bases from V and 6 bases from J; junction bases left unmatched: 11. Germline V CDR1 and CDR2: SEHNR, FQNEAQ (reference sequence). CDR3 in amino acids: CASRSPGTGIAEAFF. As DNA, the CDR3 is TGTGCCAGCAGATCTCCCGGGACAGGGATCGCTGAAGCTTTCTTT. The entire variable domain, with the rest obtained from reference TRBV7-9 and TRBJ1-1, is as follows: DTGVSQNPRHKITKRGQNVTFRCDPISEHNRLYWYRQTLGQGPEFLTYFQNEAQLEKSRLLSDRFSAERPKGSFSTLEIQRTEQGDSAMYLCASRSPGTGIAEAFFGQGTRLTVV.

The V gene is TRBV20-1, the J gene TRBJ1-2; 7 nucleotides agree with TRBD1. There are 14 residues in the CDR3. Losses at the gene ends were 3 bases for V and 7 bases for J; bases not matched to a gene: 11. Germline V gene data show CDR1 as DFQATT and CDR2 as SNEGSKA (reference sequence). The CDR3 sequence: CSASWDSRVGGYTF. The DNA of the CDR3 is TGCAGTGCTAGTTGGGACAGCCGAGTGGGTGGCTACACCTTC.

The chain employs TRBV5-8 and TRBJ2-3; no clear D gene. Trimming stripped 4 bases from V and 0 bases from J, with 15 bases between. Germline V gene sequence: CDR1 SGHTS, CDR2 YDEGEE. The CDR3 is made up of 16 amino acids. The CDR3 sequence: CASSMAQTSSTDTQYF. The DNA for the CDR3 is TGTGCCAGCAGCATGGCACAGACATCTAGCACAGATACGCAGTATTTT.

The genes are TRBV19 and TRBJ1-2; TRBD1 matches at 7 bases. After removal of 7 bases from V and 3 bases from J, the junction contained 11 bases not matched to a gene. The CDR3 spans 15 residues. In germline, CDR1 is LNHDA, CDR2 SQIVND (reference sequence). CDR3 in DNA: TGTGCCAGTATGTTAAGGGACAGTCGGGACTATGGCTACACCTTC. This translates into CASMLRDSRDYGYTF. The full variable domain, its missing parts supplied by reference TRBV19 and TRBJ1-2, is DGGITQSPKYLFRKEGQNVTLSCEQNLNHDAMYWYRQDPGQGLRLIYYSQIVNDFQKGDIAEGYSVSREKKESFPLTVTSAQKNPTAFYLCASMLRDSRDYGYTFGSGTRLTVV.

This chain links TRBV3-1 (or the pseudogene TRBV3-2) with TRBJ1-2; possible D gene TRBD1, 5 bases. The CDR3 contains 14 residues. V gave up 1 base and J gave up 2 bases, with 8 bases separating them. Germline V gene data show CDR1 as LGHDT and CDR2 as YNNKEL (reference sequence). The CDR3 DNA reads TGTGCCAGCAGCCAAGGTAACAGGAACTATGGCTACACCTTC. Protein product: CASSQGNRNYGYTF.

This clone was observed a handful of times. J is TRBJ1-6 and V is TRBV5-1; D remains ambiguous. V dropped 0 bases and J dropped 6 bases, with 10 bases sitting between them. This CDR3 spans 15 amino acids. Germline V lookup: CDR1 SGHRS, CDR2 YFSETQ. CDR3 region: CASSLDASFNSPLHF. The CDR3 DNA is TGCGCCAGCAGCTTGGACGCCAGTTTTAATTCACCCCTCCACTTT.

The chain carries TRBV10-3 and TRBJ1-1, with 8 bases identical to TRBD1. The junction had 6 bases not matched to a gene; V was cut back by 11 bases and J by 1 base. The CDR3 runs 13 residues. Germline loops: CDR1 ENHRY, CDR2 SYGVKD. The CDR3 here is CAAQGAQNTEAFF. The CDR3 DNA sequence: TGTGCCGCGCAGGGGGCTCAGAACACTGAAGCTTTCTTT.

The sample holds many counts of this clone. The CDR3 reads CASSPGQARLNTEAFF. CDR3 DNA sequence: TGTGCCAGCTCACCGGGACAGGCCCGATTGAACACTGAAGCTTTCTTT. The V and J genes are TRBV18 and TRBJ1-1; TRBD1 agrees at 8 bases. With 3 bases clipped from V and 0 bases from J, the junction kept 6 bases outside the gene matches. Looked up from germline, CDR1 is KGHSH and CDR2 is LQKENI. This CDR3 is built from 16 residues.

This clone was recorded once. The V and J genes are TRBV29-1 and TRBJ1-1; D not resolved. V lost 3 bases, J lost 3 bases, and 8 bases lay in between. The CDR3 spans 12 residues. CDR1 is SQVTM and CDR2 is ANQGSEA in the germline V gene. The CDR3 here is CSVEVQYTEAFF. For the CDR3, the DNA is TGCAGCGTTGAGGTACAGTACACTGAAGCTTTCTTT.

The J gene is TRBJ2-3, the V gene TRBV6-5; the match to TRBD2 covers 9 bases. J gave up 5 bases and V 4 bases, and 7 bases lay outside the gene matches. CDR1 and CDR2 (germline): MNHEY, SVGAGI. The CDR3 is 15 amino acids. CDR3 loop: CASSSPASGVDTQYF. The CDR3 DNA sequence: TGTGCCAGCAGTTCCCCGGCTAGCGGGGTAGATACGCAGTATTTT.